This T cell receptor (beta chain) stems from a study of blood T cell repertoires in COVID-19. V lost 0 bases to trimming and J lost 0 bases, with 15 bases between them. Germline CDR1 ENHRY, CDR2 SYGVKD. The CDR3 totals 18 residues. This clone showed up just once. In the authors' workflow: Amplification of reference gene primers was used by the study to estimate nucleated cell counts. Repertoires were generated with immunoSEQ multiplex PCR, while TCRdb's copy carries only in-frame clones and drops some. For V, J and clone size, that table is used; D and trimming come from the DNA. This sample has 390,000 or so clones, with roughly 85% found just once.

The clonotype originates from a woman in her 30s with active or convalescent COVID-19. The sample comprised peripheral blood. The rearrangement uses TRBV10-3 and TRBJ1-3; tentatively, D is TRBD1 (5 bases). CDR3 sequence (DNA): TGTGCCATCAGTGAGTCGTTTTTGGACACCCTCTCTGGAAACACCATATATTTT. This gives the protein CAISESFLDTLSGNTIYF.